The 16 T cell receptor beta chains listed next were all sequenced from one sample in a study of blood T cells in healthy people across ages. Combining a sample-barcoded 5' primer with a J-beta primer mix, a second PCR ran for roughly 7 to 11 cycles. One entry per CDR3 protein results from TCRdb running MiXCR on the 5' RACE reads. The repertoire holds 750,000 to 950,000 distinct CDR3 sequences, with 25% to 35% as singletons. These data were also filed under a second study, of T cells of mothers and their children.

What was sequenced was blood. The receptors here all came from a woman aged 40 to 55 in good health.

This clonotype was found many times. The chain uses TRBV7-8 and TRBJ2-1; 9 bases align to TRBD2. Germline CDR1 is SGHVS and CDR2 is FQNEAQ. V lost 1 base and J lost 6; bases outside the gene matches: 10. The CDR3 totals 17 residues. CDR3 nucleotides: TGTGCCAGCAGCTTAGGATTTGCGGGGGGGAGCGGCAATGAGCAGTTCTTC. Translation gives CASSLGFAGGSGNEQFF. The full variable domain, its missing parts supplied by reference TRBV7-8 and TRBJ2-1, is GAGVSQSPRYKVAKRGQDVALRCDPISGHVSLFWYQQALGQGPEFLTYFQNEAQLDKSGLPSDRFFAERPEGSVSTLKIQRTQQEDSAVYLCASSLGFAGGSGNEQFFGPGTRLTVL.

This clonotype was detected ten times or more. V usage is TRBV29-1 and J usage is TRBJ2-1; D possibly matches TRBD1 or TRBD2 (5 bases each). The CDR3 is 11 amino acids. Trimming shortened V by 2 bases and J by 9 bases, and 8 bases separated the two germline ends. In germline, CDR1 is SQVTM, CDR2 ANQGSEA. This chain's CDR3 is CSVESGGEQFF. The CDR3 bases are TGCAGCGTTGAAAGTGGGGGTGAGCAGTTCTTC.

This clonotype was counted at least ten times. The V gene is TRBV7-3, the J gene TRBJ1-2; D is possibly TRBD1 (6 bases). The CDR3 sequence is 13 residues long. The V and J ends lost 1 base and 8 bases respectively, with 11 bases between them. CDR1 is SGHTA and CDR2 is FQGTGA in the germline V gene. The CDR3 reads CASSLKAGVGYTF. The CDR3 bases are TGTGCCAGCAGCTTAAAGGCAGGGGTAGGCTACACCTTC.

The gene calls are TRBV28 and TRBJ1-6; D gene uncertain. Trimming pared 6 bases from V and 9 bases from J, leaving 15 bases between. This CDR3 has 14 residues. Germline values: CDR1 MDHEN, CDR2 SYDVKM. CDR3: CASSVGGIGSPLHF. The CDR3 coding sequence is TGTGCCAGCAGCGTCGGAGGGATTGGTTCACCCCTCCACTTT.

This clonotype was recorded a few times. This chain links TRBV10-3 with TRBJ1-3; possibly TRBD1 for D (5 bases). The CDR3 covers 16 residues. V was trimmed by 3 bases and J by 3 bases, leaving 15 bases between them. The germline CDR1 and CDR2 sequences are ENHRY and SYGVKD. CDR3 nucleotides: TGTGCCATCAGTGAATCCGGGGGGGGAAGTGGAAACACCATATATTTT. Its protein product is CAISESGGGSGNTIYF.

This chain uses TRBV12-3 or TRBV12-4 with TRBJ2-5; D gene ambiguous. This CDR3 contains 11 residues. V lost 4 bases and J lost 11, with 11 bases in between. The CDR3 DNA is TGTGCCAGCAGTTCTTTCTACGGGCAGTACTTC. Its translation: CASSSFYGQYF.

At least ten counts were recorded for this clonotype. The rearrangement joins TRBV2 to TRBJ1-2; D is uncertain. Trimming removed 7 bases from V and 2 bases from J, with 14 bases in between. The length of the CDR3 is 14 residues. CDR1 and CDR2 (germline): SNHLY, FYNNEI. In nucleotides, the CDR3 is TGTGCCAGCATTTACAGAACGAGAAACTATGGCTACACCTTC. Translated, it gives CASIYRTRNYGYTF.

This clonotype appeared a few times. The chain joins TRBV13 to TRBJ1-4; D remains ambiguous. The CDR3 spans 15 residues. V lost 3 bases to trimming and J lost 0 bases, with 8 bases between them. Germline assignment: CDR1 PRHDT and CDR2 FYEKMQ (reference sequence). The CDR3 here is CASSFLGATNEKLFF. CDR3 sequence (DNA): TGTGCCAGCAGCTTCCTCGGAGCAACTAATGAAAAACTGTTTTTT.

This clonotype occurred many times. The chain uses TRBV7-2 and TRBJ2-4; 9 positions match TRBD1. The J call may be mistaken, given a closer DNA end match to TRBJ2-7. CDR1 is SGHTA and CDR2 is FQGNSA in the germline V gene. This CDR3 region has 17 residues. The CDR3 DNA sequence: TGTGCCAGCAGCATTTACCGCCCGGGACAGGGTGTTCCCGAGCAGTACTTC. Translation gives CASSIYRPGQGVPEQYF.

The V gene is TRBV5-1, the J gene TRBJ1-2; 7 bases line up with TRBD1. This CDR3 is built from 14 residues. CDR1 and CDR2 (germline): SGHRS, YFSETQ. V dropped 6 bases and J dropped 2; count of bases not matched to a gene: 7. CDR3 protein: CASNPQGLNYGYTF. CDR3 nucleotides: TGCGCCAGCAACCCACAGGGGCTCAACTATGGCTACACCTTC.

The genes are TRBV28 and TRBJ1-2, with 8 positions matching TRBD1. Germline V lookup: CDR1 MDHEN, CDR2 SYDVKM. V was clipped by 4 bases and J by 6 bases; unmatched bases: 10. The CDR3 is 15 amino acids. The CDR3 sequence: CASSSSAGGFNGYTF. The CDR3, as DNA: TGTGCCAGCAGTTCGTCGGCAGGGGGCTTTAATGGCTACACCTTC.

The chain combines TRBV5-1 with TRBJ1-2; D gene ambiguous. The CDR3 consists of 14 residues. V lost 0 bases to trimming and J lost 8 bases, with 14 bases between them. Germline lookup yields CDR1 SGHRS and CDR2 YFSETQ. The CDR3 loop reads CASSLDGSPGGYTF. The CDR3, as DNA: TGCGCCAGCAGCTTGGATGGCAGCCCGGGGGGCTACACCTTC. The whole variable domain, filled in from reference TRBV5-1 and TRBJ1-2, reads KAGVTQTPRYLIKTRGQQVTLSCSPISGHRSVSWYQQTPGQGLQFLFEYFSETQRNKGNFPGRFSGRQFSNSRSEMNVSTLELGDSALYLCASSLDGSPGGYTFGSGTRLTVV.

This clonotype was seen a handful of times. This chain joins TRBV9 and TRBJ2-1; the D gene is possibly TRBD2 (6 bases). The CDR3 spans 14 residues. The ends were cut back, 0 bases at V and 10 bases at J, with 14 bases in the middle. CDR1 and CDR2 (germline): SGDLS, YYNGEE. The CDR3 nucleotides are TGTGCCAGCAGCGTAGCTGTGACTAGTAGGGAGCAGTTCTTC. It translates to CASSVAVTSREQFF.

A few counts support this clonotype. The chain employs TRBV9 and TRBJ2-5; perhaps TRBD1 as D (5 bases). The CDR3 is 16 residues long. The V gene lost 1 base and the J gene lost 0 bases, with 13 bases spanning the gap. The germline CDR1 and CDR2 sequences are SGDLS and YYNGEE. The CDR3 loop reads CASSVQGQEYQETQYF. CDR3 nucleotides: TGTGCCAGCAGCGTACAGGGTCAGGAGTACCAAGAGACCCAGTACTTC.

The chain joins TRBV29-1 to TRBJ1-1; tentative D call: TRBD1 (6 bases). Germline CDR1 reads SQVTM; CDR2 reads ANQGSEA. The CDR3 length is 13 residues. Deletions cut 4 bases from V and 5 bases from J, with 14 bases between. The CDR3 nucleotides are TGCAGCGTTGGTAGGCAGGGGATAACTGAAGCTTTCTTT. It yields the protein CSVGRQGITEAFF.

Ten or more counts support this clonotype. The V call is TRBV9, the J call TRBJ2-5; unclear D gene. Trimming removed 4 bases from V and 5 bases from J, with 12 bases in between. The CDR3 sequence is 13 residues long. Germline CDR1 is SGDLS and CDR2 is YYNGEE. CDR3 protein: CASSNRAMETQYF. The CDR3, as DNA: TGTGCCAGCAGCAATCGCGCCATGGAGACCCAGTACTTC.